The source of this TCR beta chain is a study of blood T cell repertoires in COVID-19. Study overall: COVID-19 samples collected from the United States, Italy and Spain covered acute and convalescent phases.

TCRdb keeps only in-frame clones here, not all; method: immunoSEQ multiplex PCR. The data show 270,000 or so clones, about 85% seen once. Trimming removed 1 base at V and 2 bases at J, with 7 bases between. The CDR3 is 14 residues long. Germline CDR1 LGHDT, CDR2 YNNKEL (reference sequence). The gene calls are TRBV3-1 (or the pseudogene TRBV3-2) and TRBJ2-3; D call uncertain. This clonotype originated in a human donor in a cohort sampled during active COVID-19. Sequencing input: peripheral blood. CDR3 sequence: CASSQVHLTDTQYF. In DNA form, the CDR3 reads TGTGCCAGCAGCCAAGTACACCTCACAGATACGCAGTATTTT.